Below, one T cell receptor (beta chain) is given with its context. TCRdb's table, derived via immunoSEQ multiplex PCR, lists solely in-frame clones and lacks some. This sample has fewer than 250,000 clones, with just over 90% found just once. This CDR3 is 13 amino acids long. Germline V CDR1 and CDR2: LNHDA, SQIVND (reference sequence). Unmatched junction bases numbered 3, after V lost 7 bases and J lost 4 bases. This record belongs to a study of T cell responses to AZD1222 COVID-19 vaccine. The chain couples TRBV19 to TRBJ2-1; TRBD2 matches at 8 bases. Sequenced material: peripheral blood, taken on day 0 of MenACWY control vaccination. The sequence came from an adult in good health. The CDR3 protein is CASKGGGYNEQFF. In DNA form, the CDR3 reads TGTGCCAGTAAGGGCGGGGGGTACAATGAGCAGTTCTTC.